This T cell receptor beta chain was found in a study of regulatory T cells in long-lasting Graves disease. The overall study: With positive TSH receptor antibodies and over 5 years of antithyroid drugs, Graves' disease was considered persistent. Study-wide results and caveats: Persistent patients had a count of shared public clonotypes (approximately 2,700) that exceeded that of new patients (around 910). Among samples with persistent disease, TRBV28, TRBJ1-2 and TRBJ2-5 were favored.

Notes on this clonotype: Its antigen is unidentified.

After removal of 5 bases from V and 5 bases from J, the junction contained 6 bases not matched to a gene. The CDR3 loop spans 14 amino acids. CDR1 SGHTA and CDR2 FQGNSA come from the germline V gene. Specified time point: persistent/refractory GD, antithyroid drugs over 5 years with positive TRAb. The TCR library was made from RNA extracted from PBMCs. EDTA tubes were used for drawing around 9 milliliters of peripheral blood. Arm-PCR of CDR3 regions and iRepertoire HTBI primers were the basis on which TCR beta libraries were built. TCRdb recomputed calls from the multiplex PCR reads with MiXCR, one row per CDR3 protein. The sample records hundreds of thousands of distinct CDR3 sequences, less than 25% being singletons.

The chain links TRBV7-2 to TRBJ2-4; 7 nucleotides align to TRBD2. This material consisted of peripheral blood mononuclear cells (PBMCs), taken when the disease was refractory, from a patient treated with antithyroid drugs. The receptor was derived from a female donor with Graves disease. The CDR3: CASSPGLVENIQYF. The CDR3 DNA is TGTGCCAGCAGCCCTGGACTAGTCGAAAACATTCAGTACTTC.